This T cell receptor beta chain came from a study of blood T cell repertoires in COVID-19. Study as a whole: PBMCs, B-cell-depleted T cells, or T cells provided the cDNA or gDNA that made up the material.

As handled by the study authors: Estimates of nucleated cell counts were drawn from the amplification of reference gene primers. TCRdb keeps only in-frame clones here, not all; method: immunoSEQ multiplex PCR. V, J and clone size are those of that table, while D and trimming were read from the DNA. The sample yields 150,000 or so clones, about 90% seen once. The V gene's germline CDR1 is GTSNPN and CDR2 SVGIG (reference sequence). The CDR3 is 17 residues long. Germline trimming cut 0 bases from V and 8 bases from J; bases unmatched to any gene: 16. Material: peripheral blood. The receptor comes from a man between 50 and 59 years old with acute or convalescent COVID-19. J is TRBJ1-5 and V is TRBV30; 7 bases agree with TRBD1. CDR3 sequence: CAWSVRQGSVPREPQHF. The CDR3 DNA reads as TGTGCCTGGAGTGTACGACAGGGCTCAGTCCCGAGAGAGCCCCAGCATTTT.